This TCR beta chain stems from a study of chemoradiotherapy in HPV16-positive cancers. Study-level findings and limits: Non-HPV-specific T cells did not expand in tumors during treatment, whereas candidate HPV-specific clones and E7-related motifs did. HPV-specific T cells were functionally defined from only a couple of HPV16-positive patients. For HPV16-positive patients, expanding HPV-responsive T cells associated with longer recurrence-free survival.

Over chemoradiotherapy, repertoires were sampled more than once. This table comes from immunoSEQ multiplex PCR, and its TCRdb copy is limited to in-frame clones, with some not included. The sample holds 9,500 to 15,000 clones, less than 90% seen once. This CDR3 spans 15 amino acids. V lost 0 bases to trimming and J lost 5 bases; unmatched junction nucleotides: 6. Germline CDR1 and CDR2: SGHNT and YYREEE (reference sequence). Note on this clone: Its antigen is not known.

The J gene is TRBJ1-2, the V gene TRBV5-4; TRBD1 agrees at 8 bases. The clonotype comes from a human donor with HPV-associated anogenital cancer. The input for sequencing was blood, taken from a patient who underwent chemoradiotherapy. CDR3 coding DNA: TGTGCCAGCAGCTTGGCAGGGGGCGCTCTTTATGGCTACACCTTC. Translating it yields CASSLAGGALYGYTF.